These 11 T cell receptor beta chains were all obtained from the same sample, sequenced in a study of blood T cells in healthy people across ages. Alongside a J-beta primer mix, a sample-barcoded 5' primer served in a second PCR lasting about 7 to 12 cycles. TCRdb re-called the 5' RACE reads through MiXCR, storing one row per CDR3 protein. The table shows 600,000 to 900,000 distinct CDR3 sequences, with more than 25% occurring only once. The same specimen was also included in a second study, on T cells of mothers and their children.

Source material: blood. The receptors shown here come from a boy aged 5-17 years in good health.

V usage is TRBV2 and J usage is TRBJ2-3, with a tentative D call TRBD1 (5 bases). This CDR3 spans 17 amino acids. Trimming removed 3 bases from V and 0 bases from J, with 16 bases in between. Looked up from germline, CDR1 is SNHLY and CDR2 is FYNNEI. This CDR3 is CASSDFLGLFSTDTQYF. DNA of the CDR3: TGTGCCAGCAGTGATTTTTTGGGGCTCTTTAGCACAGATACGCAGTATTTT. Full variable domain (rest looked up from reference TRBV2 and TRBJ2-3): EPEVTQTPSHQVTQMGQEVILRCVPISNHLYFYWYRQILGQKVEFLVSFYNNEISEKSEIFDDQFSVERPDGSNFTLKIRSTKLEDSAMYFCASSDFLGLFSTDTQYFGPGTRLTVL.

This rearrangement joins TRBV20-1 to TRBJ1-4, with TRBD1 as a possible D gene (5 bases). Looked up from germline, CDR1 is DFQATT and CDR2 is SNEGSKA (reference sequence). The CDR3 consists of 14 residues. Trimming cost V 0 bases and J 8 bases, with 13 bases left between them. CDR3 loop: CSARDSRVREKLFF. In DNA, the CDR3 is TGCAGTGCTAGAGATAGCAGGGTCAGGGAAAAACTGTTTTTT.

V and J are TRBV4-2 and TRBJ2-1; D unclear. The ends were cut back, 8 bases at V and 3 bases at J, with 17 bases in the middle. CDR1 is LGHNA and CDR2 is YNFKEQ in the germline V gene. The CDR3 has 15 amino acids. DNA for the CDR3: TGTGCCAGCGACCCCGGACGGACCGGCTACAATGAGCAGTTCTTC. Its translation: CASDPGRTGYNEQFF.

In this sample, this clonotype turned up a few times. The chain uses TRBV5-1 and TRBJ2-5; 9 nucleotides align to TRBD2. V lost 2 bases, J lost 4 bases, and 3 bases stayed unmatched. CDR1 and CDR2 from the germline V gene are SGHRS and YFSETQ. The CDR3 spans 14 residues. In DNA, the CDR3 is TGCGCCAGCAGCTTAGGACTAGCGATAGAGACCCAGTACTTC. Its translation is CASSLGLAIETQYF. The complete variable domain, with remaining parts taken from reference TRBV5-1 and TRBJ2-5, reads KAGVTQTPRYLIKTRGQQVTLSCSPISGHRSVSWYQQTPGQGLQFLFEYFSETQRNKGNFPGRFSGRQFSNSRSEMNVSTLELGDSALYLCASSLGLAIETQYFGPGTRLLVL.

Here the CDR3 DNA reads TGTGCCAGCAGCACACTCGGGACAGGGGTTAGTGAAAAACTGTTTTTT. This gives the protein CASSTLGTGVSEKLFF. This chain uses TRBV7-9 with TRBJ1-4, with 10 bases aligning to TRBD1. The CDR3 is 16 residues long. J gave up 7 bases and V 5 bases, and 10 bases lay outside the gene matches. CDR1 is SEHNR, CDR2 FQNEAQ, per germline (reference sequence).

The table lists this clonotype with a few counts. The chain combines TRBV3-1 with TRBJ1-2; D is ambiguous. Trimming removed 5 bases at V and 8 bases at J, with 9 bases between. The V gene's germline CDR1 is LGHDT and CDR2 YNNKEL (reference sequence). CDR3 length: 11 amino acids. The CDR3 is CASSLDRGYTF. The CDR3 DNA sequence: TGTGCCAGCAGCTTAGACCGGGGCTACACCTTC. Together with reference TRBV3-1 and TRBJ1-2, the CDR3 gives the full variable domain: DTAVSQTPKYLVTQMGNDKSIKCEQNLGHDTMYWYKQDSKKFLKIMFSYNNKELIINETVPNRFSPKSPDKAHLNLHINSLELGDSAVYFCASSLDRGYTFGSGTRLTVV.

The V gene is TRBV7-6, the J gene TRBJ2-5, with D possibly matching TRBD2 (5 bases). The end of the DNA fits TRBJ2-1 better, so the J call may be wrong. CDR1 and CDR2 from the germline V gene are SGHVS and FNYEAQ. CDR3 length equals 12 residues. The CDR3 bases are TGTGCCAGCAGCTACCAACGGGGTGAGCAGTTCTTC. It codes for CASSYQRGEQFF.

This clonotype was seen a handful of times. The V and J genes are TRBV19 and TRBJ2-2; 11 bases are shared with TRBD2. The CDR3 is 16 residues long. J gave up 4 bases and V 2 bases, and 3 bases lay outside the gene matches. The germline V gene has CDR1 LNHDA and CDR2 SQIVND (reference sequence). CDR3 sequence (DNA): TGTGCCAGTAGTATACCCGGGACTAGCGGCACCGGGGAGCTGTTTTTT. Amino acids: CASSIPGTSGTGELFF.

The chain employs TRBV27 and TRBJ2-1; 10 bases map to TRBD2. After removal of 7 bases from V and 3 bases from J, the junction contained 9 bases not matched to a gene. The CDR3 has 16 amino acids. Germline CDR1 MNHEY, CDR2 SMNVEV (reference sequence). DNA for the CDR3: TGTGCCAGCACCCGAGTAGCGGGGGGACTCTACAATGAGCAGTTCTTC. Amino acids: CASTRVAGGLYNEQFF.

This clonotype was picked up a small number of times. This chain links TRBV5-1 with TRBJ2-5; the D call may be TRBD1 or TRBD2 (6 bases each). The CDR3 has 14 residues. CDR1 is SGHRS and CDR2 is YFSETQ in the germline V gene. Deletions cut 1 base from V and 4 bases from J, with 11 bases between. The CDR3: CASSLYGGGETQYF. CDR3 sequence (DNA): TGCGCCAGCAGCTTGTACGGGGGCGGAGAGACCCAGTACTTC.

This clonotype was detected a few times. The rearrangement joins TRBV10-3 to TRBJ2-5, with TRBD1 matching 9 bases. The CDR3 totals 17 residues. V lost 0 bases and J lost 5; bases outside the gene matches: 10. Germline V gene lookup returns CDR1 ENHRY and CDR2 SYGVKD. CDR3 loop: CAISESTGTGSGETQYF. As DNA, the CDR3 is TGTGCCATCAGTGAGTCAACGGGGACAGGGTCGGGGGAGACCCAGTACTTC.